This T cell receptor beta chain was sequenced for a study of blood T cells in healthy people across ages. The junction had 7 bases not matched to a gene; V was cut back by 1 base and J by 13 bases. This CDR3 is built from 13 residues. CDR1 LGHDT and CDR2 YNNKEL come from the germline V gene (reference sequence). The authors ran a second PCR of about 6 to 12 cycles using a sample-barcoded 5' primer and a J-beta primer mix. A single record per CDR3 protein comes from TCRdb applying MiXCR to the 5' RACE reads. The sample lists roughly 1.7 million distinct CDR3 sequences; approximately 32% were seen once.

The clonotype originates from a young woman in good health. This chain connects TRBV3-1 to TRBJ2-3; 8 nucleotides line up with TRBD1. The sample was blood. CDR3 protein: CASSQGTGSGKYF. In nucleotides, the CDR3 is TGTGCCAGCAGCCAAGGGACAGGGTCGGGGAAGTATTTT.